This entry lists 4 T cell receptor beta chains sequenced from one sample in a study of T cell responses to AZD1222 COVID-19 vaccine. TCRdb keeps only in-frame clones here, not all; method: immunoSEQ multiplex PCR. The sample carries about 140,000 clones, 90% to 95% recorded once. Source: peripheral blood, taken 28 days after the second AZD1222 dose. The origin of the receptors is an adult who received the AZD1222 COVID-19 vaccine.

In DNA form, the CDR3 reads TGTGCCAGCAGCTTAGGTGGTAGGACTGAAGCTTTCTTT. It codes for CASSLGGRTEAFF. The rearrangement uses TRBV7-2 and TRBJ1-1; D not certain. Trimming removed 1 base at V and 5 bases at J, with 8 bases between. Germline CDR1 is SGHTA and CDR2 is FQGNSA. The CDR3 covers 13 residues.

The CDR3 DNA is TGTGCCAGCTCACCCCCGGGCCCCCGGGAGTGGTCACCCCTCCACTTT. Its translation is CASSPPGPREWSPLHF. This chain uses TRBV18 with TRBJ1-6; D is ambiguous. Deletions cut 3 bases from V and 10 bases from J, with 19 bases between. The CDR3 length is 16 residues. Germline loops: CDR1 KGHSH, CDR2 LQKENI.

The chain employs TRBV5-1 and TRBJ2-1; 7 nucleotides match TRBD1. Germline V gene sequence: CDR1 SGHRS, CDR2 YFSETQ. The CDR3 has 12 residues. V was pared by 4 bases and J by 9 bases, with 4 bases of the junction left unmatched. CDR3: CASSLTGVEQFF. The CDR3 nucleotides are TGCGCCAGCAGCCTAACAGGGGTTGAGCAGTTCTTC.

This chain connects TRBV9 to TRBJ2-2; D is possibly TRBD1 (5 bases). Trimming pared 4 bases from V and 1 base from J, leaving 11 bases between. Germline CDR1 is SGDLS and CDR2 is YYNGEE. CDR3 length equals 15 residues. The CDR3 DNA reads as TGTGCCAGCAGCCCTCTAACAGGGAACACCGGGGAGCTGTTTTTT. Its translation is CASSPLTGNTGELFF.